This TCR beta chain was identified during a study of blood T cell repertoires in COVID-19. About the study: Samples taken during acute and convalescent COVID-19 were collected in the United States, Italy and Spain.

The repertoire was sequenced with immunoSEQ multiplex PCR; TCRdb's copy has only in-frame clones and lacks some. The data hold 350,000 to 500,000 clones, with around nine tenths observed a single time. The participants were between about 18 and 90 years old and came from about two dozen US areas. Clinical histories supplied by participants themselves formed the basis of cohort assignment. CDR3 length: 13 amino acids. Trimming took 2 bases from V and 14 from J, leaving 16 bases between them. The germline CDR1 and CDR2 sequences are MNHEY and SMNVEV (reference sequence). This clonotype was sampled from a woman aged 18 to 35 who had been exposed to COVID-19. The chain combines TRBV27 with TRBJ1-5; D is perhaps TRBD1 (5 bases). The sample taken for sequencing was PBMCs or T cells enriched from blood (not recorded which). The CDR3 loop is CASSLTGSRGEHF. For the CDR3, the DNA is TGTGCCAGCAGTTTAACGGGTAGTAGGGGCGAGCATTTT.